This TCR beta chain was obtained from a study of beta chain features in type 1 diabetes. The study's findings and limits: Shorter TCRB CDR3s, moderately but significantly so, marked every one of the four CD4+ subsets in Type 1 diabetes patients. Short templates might get an advantage during PCR, and this would be equal in patients and controls. VDJ junctions from type 1 diabetes patients carried fewer insertions and larger deletions.

The single heparinised draw taken from each donor contained about 100 mL of blood on average. Every bit of the isolated RNA underwent reverse transcription, so sequencing read expressed TCRB transcripts. Assay: immunoSEQ multiplex PCR; the TCRdb copy retains only in-frame clones and omits some. The sample consists of approximately 330,000 clones, around 10% of them appearing once. V was clipped by 4 bases and J by 7 bases, with 21 bases between them. The CDR3 totals 15 residues. Germline V lookup: CDR1 SQVTM, CDR2 ANQGSEA. A note on this clone: No antigen is known for it.

This receptor was obtained from a woman aged 25 to 45 in good health. The chain links TRBV29-1 to TRBJ2-3; tentative D call: TRBD2 (6 bases). Sequenced sample: naive CD4+ T cells from blood. The CDR3 loop is CSVVLPAGRHYTQYF. CDR3 nucleotides: TGCAGCGTTGTTCTTCCCGCGGGACGACACTATACGCAGTATTTT.